This T cell receptor (beta chain) was sequenced for a study of post-analysis software for immune sequencing data. At the level of the study: Patients had relapsing-remitting, secondary progressive or progressive-relapsing multiple sclerosis; some lacked subtype. Study-wide results and caveats: In multiple sclerosis, normalized Chao1 diversity was significantly below that of controls. Patients used about 5 TRBV segments, including TRBV5-6, TRBV5-1 and TRBV20-1, more often than controls.

V shed 5 bases and J shed 0 bases, with 19 bases lying between them. Looked up from germline, CDR1 is SGHVS and CDR2 is FQNEAQ. The CDR3 consists of 17 residues. Remarks on this clonotype: What it binds is unknown.

TCR beta cDNA libraries had unique molecular identifiers. MiXCR was run by TCRdb on the PCR reads, yielding one entry per CDR3 protein. The table includes 700,000 to 900,000 distinct CDR3 sequences, under 60% detected once. Input material: blood. The sequence was obtained from a girl aged 5 to 17 with multiple sclerosis. The chain links TRBV7-8 to TRBJ1-1; D perhaps matches TRBD1 (6 bases). Here the CDR3 DNA reads TGTGCCAGCAGCCCACGAGGGGGTAACTTCATGAACACTGAAGCTTTCTTT. Translated, it gives CASSPRGGNFMNTEAFF.